The clone carrying this T cell receptor (beta chain) was counted ten times or more. Its antigen remains unidentified. The data were taken from a study of molecular identifiers for immune sequencing clone quantification. Study-level background: RNA from roughly 20,000 or 100,000 naive CD8 cells was split five ways in replicates, with four sequenced.

Study-wide results and limits: Clonotypes topping 20 RNA copies carried over 98% of effector molecules but under 1% of naive ones. Highly expanded clones may be undercounted when identical TCR molecules share barcodes.

In preparing bulk TCR libraries, previously described methods and listed TCR primers were used. In TCRdb, the PCR reads were re-called with MiXCR into one record per CDR3 protein. The table includes 79,000 or so distinct CDR3 sequences, about 23% detected once. This receptor was taken from a human donor in good health. Some libraries in this study had Jurkat cell RNA spiked in. The sequenced sample consisted of naive CD8+ T cells from blood, with Jurkat cell RNA spiked in. Described subset: FACS-sorted CD8+CD4-CCR7+CD45RA+ naive T cells.

The CDR3 nucleotides read TGCAGCGTTGCCCTGTCGGACAGGCCCACCTACGAGCAGTACTTC. Translated, it gives CSVALSDRPTYEQYF. V and J are TRBV29-1 and TRBJ2-7; 7 bases match TRBD1. The CDR3 covers 15 residues. Germline loops: CDR1 SQVTM, CDR2 ANQGSEA. V trimming: 4 bases; J trimming: 2 bases; junction bases outside the gene matches: 11.